This TCR beta chain emerged from a study of technical replicates of blood from a handful of donors. Data came from immunoSEQ multiplex PCR; TCRdb stores just in-frame clones and leaves some out. This sample has some 70,000 clones; around 89% occur once, and the top ten carry under 6%. V lost 4 bases, J lost 7 bases, and 20 bases lay in between. The CDR3 contains 15 residues. The germline V gene encodes CDR1 SGHTS and CDR2 YDEGEE. The source is a human donor in good health. Some clones in this sample may be carry-over from other donors' samples. The gene calls are TRBV5-8 and TRBJ1-2; D perhaps matches TRBD1 (6 bases). Source material: PBMCs. Here the CDR3 DNA reads TGTGCCAGCAGCCCCCGCCGGATGGGGGCGCGTGGCTACACCTTC. Translation: CASSPRRMGARGYTF.